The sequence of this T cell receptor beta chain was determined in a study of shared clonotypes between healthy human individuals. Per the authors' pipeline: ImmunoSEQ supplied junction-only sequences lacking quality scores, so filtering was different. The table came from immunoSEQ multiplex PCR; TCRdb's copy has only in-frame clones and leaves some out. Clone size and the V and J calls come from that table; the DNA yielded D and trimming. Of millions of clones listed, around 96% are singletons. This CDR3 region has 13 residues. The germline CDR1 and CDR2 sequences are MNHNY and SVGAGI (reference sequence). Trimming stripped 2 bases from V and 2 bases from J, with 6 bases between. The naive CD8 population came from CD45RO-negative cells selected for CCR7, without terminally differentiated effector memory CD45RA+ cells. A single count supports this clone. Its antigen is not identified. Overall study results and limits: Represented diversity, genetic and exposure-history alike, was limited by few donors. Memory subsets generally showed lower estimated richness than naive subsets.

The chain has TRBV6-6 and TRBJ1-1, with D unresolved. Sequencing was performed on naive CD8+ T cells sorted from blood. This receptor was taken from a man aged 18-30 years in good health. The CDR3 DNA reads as TGTGCCAGCAGTTACCCCTATAACACTGAAGCTTTCTTT. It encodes CASSYPYNTEAFF.